This T cell receptor (beta chain) came from a study of naive and memory T cell subsets. General study findings and limits: No ground truth validated the naive and memory repertoire findings.

Only a few counts were recorded for this clonotype. No antigen is known for it. CMV status came from CD4+ IFNgamma after overnight CMV lysate stimulation. Cells stained for CD3, CD4, CD8, CD45RA, CD27 and viability were sorted into four CD45RA/CD27 subsets. CD45RA-CD27- cells were effector memory; CD45RA+CD27- cells were EMRA. Both TRBC1 and TRBC2 were covered by a beta constant-region primer of two equimolar oligonucleotides. TCRdb reprocessed the UMI-ligation and nested PCR reads with MiXCR, giving one entry per CDR3 protein. Altogether fewer than 30,000 distinct CDR3 sequences are present, around 10% being singletons, with the ten largest covering approximately 15%. Losses at the gene ends were 1 base for V and 5 bases for J; bases not matched to a gene: 10. The CDR3 covers 16 residues. Germline CDR1 and CDR2: LGHNA and YSLEER.

Sequencing was performed on effector memory CD4+ T cells from blood. The subset denotes: effector memory, CD45RA- CD27-. The clonotype was recovered from a human donor in good health. The chain carries TRBV4-3 and TRBJ1-1, with TRBD1 matching over 7 bases. The CDR3 reads CASSQALTGVGTEAFF. CDR3 DNA sequence: TGCGCCAGCAGCCAAGCCCTAACAGGGGTGGGGACTGAAGCTTTCTTT.